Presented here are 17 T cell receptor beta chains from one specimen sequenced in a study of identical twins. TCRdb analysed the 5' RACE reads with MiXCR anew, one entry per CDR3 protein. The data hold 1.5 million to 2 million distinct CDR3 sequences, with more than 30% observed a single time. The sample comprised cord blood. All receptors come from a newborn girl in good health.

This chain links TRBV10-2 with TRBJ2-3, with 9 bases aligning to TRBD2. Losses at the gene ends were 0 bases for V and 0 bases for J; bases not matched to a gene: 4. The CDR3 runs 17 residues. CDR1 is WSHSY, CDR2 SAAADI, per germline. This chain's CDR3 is CASSESELAGSTDTQYF. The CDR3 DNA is TGCGCCAGCAGTGAGTCGGAACTAGCGGGTAGCACAGATACGCAGTATTTT.

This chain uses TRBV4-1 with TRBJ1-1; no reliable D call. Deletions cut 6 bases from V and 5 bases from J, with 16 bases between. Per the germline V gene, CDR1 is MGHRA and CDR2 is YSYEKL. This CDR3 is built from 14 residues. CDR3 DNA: TGCGCCAGCAGGCCCCTCAATGGGTATACTGAAGCTTTCTTT. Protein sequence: CASRPLNGYTEAFF.

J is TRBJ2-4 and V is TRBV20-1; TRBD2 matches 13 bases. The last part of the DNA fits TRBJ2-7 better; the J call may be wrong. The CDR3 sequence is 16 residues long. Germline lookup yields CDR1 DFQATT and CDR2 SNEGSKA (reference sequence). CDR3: CSAPYYGLAGDYEQYF. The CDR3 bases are TGCAGTGCTCCCTATTACGGACTAGCGGGGGACTACGAGCAGTACTTC.

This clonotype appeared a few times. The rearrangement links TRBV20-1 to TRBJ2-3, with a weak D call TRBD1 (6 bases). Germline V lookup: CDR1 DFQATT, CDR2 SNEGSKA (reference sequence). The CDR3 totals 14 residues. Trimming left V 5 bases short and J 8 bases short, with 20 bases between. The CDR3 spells CSALGSRAQGTQYF. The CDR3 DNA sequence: TGCAGTGCTTTGGGCAGCCGAGCACAGGGTACGCAGTATTTT.

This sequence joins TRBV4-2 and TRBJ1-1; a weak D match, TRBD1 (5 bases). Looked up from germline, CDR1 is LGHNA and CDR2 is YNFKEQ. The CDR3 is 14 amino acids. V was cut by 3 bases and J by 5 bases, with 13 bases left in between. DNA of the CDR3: TGTGCCAGCAGCCATGAAGACAGAAGTACTGAAGCTTTCTTT. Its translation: CASSHEDRSTEAFF.

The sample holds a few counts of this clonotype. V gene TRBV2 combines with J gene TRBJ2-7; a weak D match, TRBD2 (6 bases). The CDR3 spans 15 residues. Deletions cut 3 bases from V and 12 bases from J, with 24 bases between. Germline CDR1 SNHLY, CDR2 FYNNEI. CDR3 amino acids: CASSEFRGIRGTPYF. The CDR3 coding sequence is TGTGCCAGCAGTGAGTTTCGGGGAATTCGCGGGACTCCGTACTTC. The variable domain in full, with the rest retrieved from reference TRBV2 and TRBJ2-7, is EPEVTQTPSHQVTQMGQEVILRCVPISNHLYFYWYRQILGQKVEFLVSFYNNEISEKSEIFDDQFSVERPDGSNFTLKIRSTKLEDSAMYFCASSEFRGIRGTPYFGPGTRLTVT.

DNA for the CDR3: TGCAGCCTCTCTAGCGGGGGCGCAGATACGCAGTATTTT. Protein product: CSLSSGGADTQYF. The rearrangement uses TRBV20-1 and TRBJ2-3; TRBD2 matches 10 bases. CDR1 is DFQATT and CDR2 is SNEGSKA in the germline V gene (reference sequence). The CDR3 length is 13 residues.

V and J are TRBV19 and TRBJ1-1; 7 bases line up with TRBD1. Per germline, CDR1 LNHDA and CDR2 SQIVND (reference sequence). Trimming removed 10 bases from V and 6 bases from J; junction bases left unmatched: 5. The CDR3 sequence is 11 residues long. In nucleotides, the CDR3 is TGTGCCACCGTTACAGGGGCTGAAGCTTTCTTT. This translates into CATVTGAEAFF.

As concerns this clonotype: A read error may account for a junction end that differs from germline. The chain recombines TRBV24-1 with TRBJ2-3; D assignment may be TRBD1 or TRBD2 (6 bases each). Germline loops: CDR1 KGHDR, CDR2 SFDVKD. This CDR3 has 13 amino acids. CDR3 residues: CPGAETATDTQYF. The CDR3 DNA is TGCCCGGGGGCTGAGACCGCCACAGATACGCAGTATTTT.

CDR3 bases: TGTGCCAGCAGTGATAGGGCCCTGAACACTGAAGCTTTCTTT. This translates into CASSDRALNTEAFF. The V and J genes are TRBV25-1 and TRBJ1-1, with D unclear. The CDR3 length is 14 residues. Germline V gene sequence: CDR1 MGHDK, CDR2 SYGVNS. V shed 3 bases and J shed 0 bases, with 8 bases lying between them.

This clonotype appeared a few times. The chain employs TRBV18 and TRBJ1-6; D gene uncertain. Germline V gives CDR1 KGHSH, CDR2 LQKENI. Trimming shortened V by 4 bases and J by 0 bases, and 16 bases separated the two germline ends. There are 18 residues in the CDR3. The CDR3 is CASSLINVASSYNSPLHF. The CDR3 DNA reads TGTGCCAGCTCACTGATCAACGTCGCCAGCTCCTATAATTCACCCCTCCACTTT.

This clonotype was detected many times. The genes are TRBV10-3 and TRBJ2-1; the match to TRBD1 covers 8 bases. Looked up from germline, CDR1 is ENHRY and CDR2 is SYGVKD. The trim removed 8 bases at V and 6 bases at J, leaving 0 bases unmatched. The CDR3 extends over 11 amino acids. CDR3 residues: CAIGQGNEQFF. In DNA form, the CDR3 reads TGTGCCATCGGACAGGGCAATGAGCAGTTCTTC.

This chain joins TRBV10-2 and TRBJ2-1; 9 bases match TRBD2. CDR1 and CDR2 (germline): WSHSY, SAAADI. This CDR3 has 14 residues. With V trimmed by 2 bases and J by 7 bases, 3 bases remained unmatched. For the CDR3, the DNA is TGCGCCAGCAGTGAGGCTGCGGGAGGGAATGAGCAGTTCTTC. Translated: CASSEAAGGNEQFF.

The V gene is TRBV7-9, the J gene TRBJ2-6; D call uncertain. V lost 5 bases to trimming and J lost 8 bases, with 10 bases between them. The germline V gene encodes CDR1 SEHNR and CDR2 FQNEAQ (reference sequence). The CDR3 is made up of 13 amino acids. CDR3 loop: CASSPLIPNVLTF. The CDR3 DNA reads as TGTGCCAGCAGCCCCCTAATACCCAACGTCCTGACTTTC.

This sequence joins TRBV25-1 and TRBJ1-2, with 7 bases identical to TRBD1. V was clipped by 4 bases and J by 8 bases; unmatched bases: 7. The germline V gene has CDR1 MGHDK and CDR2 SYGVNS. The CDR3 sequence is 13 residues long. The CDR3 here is CASSGMTGMGYTF. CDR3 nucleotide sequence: TGTGCCAGCAGTGGAATGACAGGGATGGGCTACACCTTC.

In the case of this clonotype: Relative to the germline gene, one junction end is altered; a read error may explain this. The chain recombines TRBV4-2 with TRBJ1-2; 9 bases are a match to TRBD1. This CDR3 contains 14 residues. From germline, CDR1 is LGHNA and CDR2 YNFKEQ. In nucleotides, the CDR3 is TGTGCCAACAGCCAGGACAGGGGACACTATGGCTACACCTTC. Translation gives CANSQDRGHYGYTF.

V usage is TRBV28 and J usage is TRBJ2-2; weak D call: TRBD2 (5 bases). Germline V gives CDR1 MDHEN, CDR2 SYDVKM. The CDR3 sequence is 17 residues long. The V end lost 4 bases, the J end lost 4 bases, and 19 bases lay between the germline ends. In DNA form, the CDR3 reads TGTGCCAGCAGTTCTTGGACCCTTGGAGGTAGCACCGGGGAGCTGTTTTTT. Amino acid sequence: CASSSWTLGGSTGELFF.